The 23 T cell receptor beta chains below all came from one sample that was sequenced in a study of blood T cell repertoires in COVID-19. Generated by immunoSEQ multiplex PCR, the TCRdb table keeps only in-frame clones and is missing some. The data hold about 200,000 clones, with around 90% observed a single time. The specimen sequenced was peripheral blood. The receptors shown here come from a middle-aged man with acute or convalescent COVID-19.

The chain carries TRBV4-3 and TRBJ2-5, with 9 bases lining up with TRBD1. J lost 4 bases, V lost 1 base, and 7 bases had no gene match. This CDR3 spans 16 amino acids. Per germline, CDR1 LGHNA and CDR2 YSLEER. CDR3 nucleotide sequence: TGCGCCAGCAGCCAAGCCCCGGGACAGGGACGAGAGACCCAGTACTTC. Its translation is CASSQAPGQGRETQYF.

J is TRBJ2-5 and V is TRBV5-1; D perhaps matches TRBD1 (5 bases). With 4 bases removed from V and 0 bases from J, the gap between germline ends came to 13 bases. Germline-derived CDR1 and CDR2 are SGHRS and YFSETQ. The CDR3 has 15 amino acids. The DNA of the CDR3 is TGCGCCAGCAGCCCCAACGACAGATACCAAGAGACCCAGTACTTC. Its protein product is CASSPNDRYQETQYF.

The chain joins TRBV5-1 to TRBJ2-7, with 7 bases lining up with TRBD2. This CDR3 comprises 13 residues. The V segment lost 4 bases and the J segment 2 bases; nucleotides outside the gene matches: 3. Per the germline V gene, CDR1 is SGHRS and CDR2 is YFSETQ. In DNA form, the CDR3 reads TGCGCCAGCAGCGGACTAGAAGCCTACGAGCAGTACTTC. Its protein product is CASSGLEAYEQYF.

This rearrangement joins TRBV9 to TRBJ2-2; unclear D gene. V shed 0 bases and J shed 8 bases, with 8 bases lying between them. The length of the CDR3 is 13 residues. Germline V gene sequence: CDR1 SGDLS, CDR2 YYNGEE. CDR3 sequence (DNA): TGTGCCAGCAGCGTAGGGCCTTCGGGGGAGCTGTTTTTT. Protein sequence: CASSVGPSGELFF.

The V call is TRBV19, the J call TRBJ2-5; 13 bases map to TRBD2. Looked up from germline, CDR1 is LNHDA and CDR2 is SQIVND (reference sequence). This CDR3 has 16 residues. J was trimmed by 1 base and V by 5 bases; bases with no gene match: 4. The CDR3 sequence: CASSRTSGGVQETQYF. As DNA, the CDR3 is TGTGCCAGTAGTCGCACTAGCGGGGGGGTCCAAGAGACCCAGTACTTC.

This chain connects TRBV30 to TRBJ1-2; D gene ambiguous. This CDR3 contains 16 residues. Trimming left V 0 bases short and J 1 base short, with 15 bases between. CDR1 is GTSNPN, CDR2 SVGIG, per germline (reference sequence). The CDR3 reads CAWSVPRRILNYGYTF. The CDR3 nucleotides are TGTGCCTGGAGTGTCCCGCGGCGTATCCTTAACTATGGCTACACCTTC.

The genes are TRBV27 and TRBJ2-1; 11 bases agree with TRBD2. V lost 6 bases, J lost 5 bases, and 21 bases stayed unmatched. The CDR3 is made up of 20 amino acids. CDR1 MNHEY and CDR2 SMNVEV come from the germline V gene (reference sequence). CDR3 nucleotide sequence: TGTGCCAGCAGCCCTGGGATTCTAGCGGGAGGAGGACCGGCTGACAATGAGCAGTTCTTC. Its protein product is CASSPGILAGGGPADNEQFF.

The chain has TRBV2 and TRBJ1-2; 9 nucleotides line up with TRBD1. Germline V gives CDR1 SNHLY, CDR2 FYNNEI. CDR3 size: 13 residues. Trimming took 6 bases from V and 10 from J; bases not matched to a gene: 9. CDR3 in amino acids: CASSDVGDRVYTF. DNA for the CDR3: TGTGCCAGCAGCGATGTGGGGGACAGGGTCTACACCTTC.

The rearrangement uses TRBV5-6 and TRBJ1-3; the D gene is possibly TRBD1 (6 bases). Germline CDR1 SGHDT, CDR2 YYEEEE. This CDR3 has 16 residues. Trimming shortened V by 4 bases and J by 0 bases, and 14 bases separated the two germline ends. The CDR3 bases are TGTGCCAGCAGCCATACAGGGCCCTACTCTGGAAACACCATATATTTT. Translation gives CASSHTGPYSGNTIYF.

This chain connects TRBV24-1 to TRBJ2-5; 14 bases fit TRBD2. Trimming at V came to 3 bases and at J to 5 bases, leaving 4 bases not matched to a gene. Germline V lookup: CDR1 KGHDR, CDR2 SFDVKD. This CDR3 is 16 amino acids long. In nucleotides, the CDR3 is TGTGCCACCAGTGATCCTGGACTAGCGGGGGGTGAGACCCAGTACTTC. It encodes CATSDPGLAGGETQYF.

This chain uses TRBV10-3 with TRBJ2-6, with D unresolved. V lost 0 bases and J lost 0, with 6 bases in between. The CDR3 runs to 16 residues. Germline CDR1 reads ENHRY; CDR2 reads SYGVKD. The DNA for the CDR3 is TGTGCCATCAGTGAGTCTCTTTCCTCTGGGGCCAACGTCCTGACTTTC. Translating gives CAISESLSSGANVLTF.

The J gene is TRBJ1-5, the V gene TRBV19; a weak D match, TRBD1 (6 bases). The CDR3 contains 13 residues. Germline V gene data show CDR1 as LNHDA and CDR2 as SQIVND (reference sequence). V was trimmed by 7 bases and J by 7 bases, leaving 14 bases between them. Written as DNA, the CDR3 is TGTGCCAGTAAATCGGGGGGCCGGCAGCCCCAGCATTTT. It encodes CASKSGGRQPQHF.

The chain combines TRBV5-1 with TRBJ2-7, with a tentative D call TRBD2 (6 bases). The germline CDR1 and CDR2 sequences are SGHRS and YFSETQ. The CDR3 is 14 amino acids. V lost 4 bases and J 3 bases, leaving 14 bases between the germline ends. The CDR3 region is CASSPTATSYEQYF. The CDR3 nucleotides are TGCGCCAGCAGCCCTACGGCGACTAGCTACGAGCAGTACTTC. Using reference TRBV5-1 and TRBJ2-7 for the parts outside the CDR3, the full variable domain is KAGVTQTPRYLIKTRGQQVTLSCSPISGHRSVSWYQQTPGQGLQFLFEYFSETQRNKGNFPGRFSGRQFSNSRSEMNVSTLELGDSALYLCASSPTATSYEQYFGPGTRLTVT.

The rearrangement uses TRBV9 and TRBJ1-4; a possible D gene is TRBD1 (5 bases). From germline, CDR1 is SGDLS and CDR2 YYNGEE. V was shortened by 3 bases and J by 4 bases, with 16 bases between the two germline ends. The CDR3 consists of 16 residues. CDR3 sequence: CASSGGDGRFNEKLFF. The DNA for the CDR3 is TGTGCCAGCAGCGGGGGGGATGGCAGATTTAATGAAAAACTGTTTTTT.

The chain recombines TRBV27 with TRBJ2-3; D perhaps matches TRBD1 (6 bases). In germline, CDR1 is MNHEY, CDR2 SMNVEV (reference sequence). V was clipped by 3 bases and J by 3 bases, with 25 bases between them. The CDR3 consists of 19 residues. CDR3 residues: CASSFRRWGRAASTDTQYF. The DNA for the CDR3 is TGTGCCAGCAGTTTTCGCAGGTGGGGGCGGGCAGCTTCGACAGATACGCAGTATTTT.

This sequence joins TRBV3-1 (or the pseudogene TRBV3-2) and TRBJ1-4; 8 positions match TRBD1. V dropped 4 bases and J dropped 4; count of bases not matched to a gene: 5. The CDR3 runs 15 residues. Germline loops: CDR1 LGHDT, CDR2 YNNKEL (reference sequence). DNA of the CDR3: TGTGCCAGCAGCCCGGGACAGGCTAATAATGAAAAACTGTTTTTT. Encoded protein: CASSPGQANNEKLFF.

The chain combines TRBV28 with TRBJ2-7, with D uncertain. CDR1 is MDHEN, CDR2 SYDVKM, per germline. The CDR3 runs to 13 residues. The V end lost 3 bases, the J end lost 4 bases, and 10 bases lay between the germline ends. DNA for the CDR3: TGTGCCAGCAGTTTGCCGGGTGGGTACGAGCAGTACGTC. Its translation: CASSLPGGYEQYV.

The V and J genes are TRBV5-1 and TRBJ1-2; 7 nucleotides line up with TRBD1. The CDR3 runs to 13 residues. From germline, CDR1 is SGHRS and CDR2 YFSETQ. The V and J ends lost 4 bases and 3 bases, in that order; junction bases with no gene match: 3. This chain's CDR3 is CASSRDSDYGYTF. The CDR3 coding sequence is TGCGCCAGCAGCCGGGACAGCGACTATGGCTACACCTTC.

The chain carries TRBV6-2 or TRBV6-3 and TRBJ2-1; TRBD1 aligns across 12 bases. Germline V gene sequence: CDR1 MNHEY, CDR2 SVGEGT. The CDR3 length is 18 residues. With 5 bases clipped from V and 8 bases from J, the junction kept 16 bases outside the gene matches. The chain's CDR3 is CASSPMPSGTGGPDEQFF. DNA for the CDR3: TGTGCCAGCAGTCCAATGCCCTCCGGGACAGGGGGCCCGGATGAGCAGTTCTTC.

The chain is built from TRBV10-2 and TRBJ2-1, with D unclear. CDR3 length: 12 amino acids. Between the trimmed V and J ends, which lost 9 bases and 8 bases, there was a span of 14 bases. CDR1 is WSHSY, CDR2 SAAADI, per germline. The chain's CDR3 is CASARLRDEQFF. CDR3 nucleotides: TGCGCCAGTGCAAGGTTACGGGATGAGCAGTTCTTC.

This CDR3 is CASSLASSYEQYV. CDR3 DNA: TGTGCCAGCAGCTTAGCGAGCTCCTACGAGCAGTACGTC. The V call is TRBV7-9, the J call TRBJ2-7; D not certain. Between the trimmed V and J ends, which lost 0 bases and 0 bases, there was a span of 3 bases. This CDR3 is 13 amino acids long. Germline CDR1 and CDR2: SEHNR and FQNEAQ (reference sequence).

This sequence joins TRBV6-1 and TRBJ1-2; a weak D match, TRBD1 (5 bases). Trimming took off 2 bases at V and 5 bases at J, with 12 bases between the two ends. Germline values: CDR1 MNHNS, CDR2 SASEGT. The CDR3 extends over 14 amino acids. DNA for the CDR3: TGTGCCAGCAGTGAAACAGCCGGGGGTTATGGCTACACCTTC. Translation gives CASSETAGGYGYTF.

V is TRBV18 and J is TRBJ1-2, with D unclear. V gave up 2 bases and J gave up 4 bases, with 14 bases separating them. The CDR3 totals 15 residues. The germline gives CDR1 KGHSH, CDR2 LQKENI. The CDR3 spells CASSPSGSGGYGYTF. The CDR3 DNA is TGTGCCAGCTCACCATCCGGGTCGGGAGGCTATGGCTACACCTTC.